This T cell receptor beta chain emerged from a study of cytomegalovirus exposure and HLA in healthy donors. In the case of this clone: Its antigen remains unknown.

Primers: 60 Vbeta forward and 13 Jbeta reverse. As handled by the study authors: In a later analysis, the count reached 76 million or so unique TCR beta chains, with 9 million to 11 million shared. Libraries were prepared by immunoSEQ multiplex PCR; TCRdb keeps only in-frame clonotypes and omits some of them. V, J and clone size are those of that table, while D and trimming were read from the DNA. Its table records roughly 190,000 clones. CDR1 and CDR2 from the germline V gene are MDHEN and SYDVKM. The CDR3 runs to 16 residues. Trimming at V came to 4 bases and at J to 6 bases, leaving 9 bases not matched to a gene. Findings and caveats of the study: An analysis that was carried out later associated 15,000 to 20,000 TCR beta sequences with HLA alleles at 0.05 false discovery rate. Follow-up analysis later connected one missense variant in DCLRE1C with trimming of TCR beta V- and J-genes. CMV serostatus stood as the only immune exposure information on hand.

V gene TRBV28 combines with J gene TRBJ1-1; 12 bases fit TRBD1. The sequence was obtained from a man aged 25 to 40 in good health and CMV-seronegative. Sequenced sample: PBMCs. The CDR3 loop reads CASSSRDRGRLAEAFF. As DNA, the CDR3 is TGTGCCAGCAGTTCCCGGGACAGGGGGCGATTGGCTGAAGCTTTCTTT.